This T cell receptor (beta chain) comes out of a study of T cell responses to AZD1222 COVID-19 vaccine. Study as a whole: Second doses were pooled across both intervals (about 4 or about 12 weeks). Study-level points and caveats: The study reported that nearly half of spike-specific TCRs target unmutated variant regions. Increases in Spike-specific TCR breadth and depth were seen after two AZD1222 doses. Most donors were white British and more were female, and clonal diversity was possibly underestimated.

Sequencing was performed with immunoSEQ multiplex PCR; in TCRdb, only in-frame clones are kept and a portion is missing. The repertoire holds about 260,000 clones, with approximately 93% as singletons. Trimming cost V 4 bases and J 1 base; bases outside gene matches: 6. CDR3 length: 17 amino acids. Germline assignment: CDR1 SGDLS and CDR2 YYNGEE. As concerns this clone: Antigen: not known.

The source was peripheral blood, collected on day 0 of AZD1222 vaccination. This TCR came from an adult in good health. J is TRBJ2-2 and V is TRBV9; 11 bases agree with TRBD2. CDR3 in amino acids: CASSPTGTSGNTGELFF. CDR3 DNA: TGTGCCAGCAGCCCTACCGGGACTAGCGGGAACACCGGGGAGCTGTTTTTT.